This T cell receptor beta chain was found in a study of blood T cell repertoires in COVID-19. Trimming removed 1 base at V and 7 bases at J, with 5 bases between. The CDR3 has 13 amino acids. Measured with immunoSEQ multiplex PCR; TCRdb has only the in-frame clones, and not every one. The sample holds 350,000 to 450,000 clones, 70% to 90% seen once. Source material: peripheral blood. The TCR was taken from a man between 35 and 55 years old with acute or convalescent COVID-19. The rearrangement joins TRBV12-3 or TRBV12-4 to TRBJ1-6; TRBD1 is a possible D gene (5 bases). CDR3 coding DNA: TGTGCCAGCAGTTTAGGACAGAATTCACCCCTCCACTTT. It specifies CASSLGQNSPLHF.